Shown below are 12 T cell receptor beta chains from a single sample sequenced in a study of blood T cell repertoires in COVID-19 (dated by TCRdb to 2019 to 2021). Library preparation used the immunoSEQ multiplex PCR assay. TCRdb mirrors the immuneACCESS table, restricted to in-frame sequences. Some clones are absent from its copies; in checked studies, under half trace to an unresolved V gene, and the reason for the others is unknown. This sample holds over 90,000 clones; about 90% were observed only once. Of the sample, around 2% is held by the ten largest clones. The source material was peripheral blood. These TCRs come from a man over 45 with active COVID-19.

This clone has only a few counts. CDR3 sequence reads: CASSQDEQGGAYGYTF. The CDR3 DNA follows: TGCGCCAGCAGCCAAGACGAACAGGGGGGCGCCTATGGCTACACCTTC. This chain connects TRBV4-3 to TRBJ1-2; the match to TRBD1 covers 8 bases. The CDR3 spans 16 residues. V lost 0 bases and J lost 4; bases outside the gene matches: 7. Germline V gives CDR1 LGHNA, CDR2 YSLEER.

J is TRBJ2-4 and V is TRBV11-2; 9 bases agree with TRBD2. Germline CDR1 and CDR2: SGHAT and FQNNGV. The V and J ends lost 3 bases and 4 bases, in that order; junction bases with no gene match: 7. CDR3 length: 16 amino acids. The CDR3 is CASSFGRGGPKNIQYF. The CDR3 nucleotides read TGTGCCAGCAGCTTCGGGCGGGGGGGCCCTAAAAACATTCAGTACTTC.

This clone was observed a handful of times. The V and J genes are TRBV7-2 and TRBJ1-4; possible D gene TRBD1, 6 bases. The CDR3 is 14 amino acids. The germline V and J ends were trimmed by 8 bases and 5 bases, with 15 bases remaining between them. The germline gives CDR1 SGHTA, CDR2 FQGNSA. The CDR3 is CASRLGADNEKLFF. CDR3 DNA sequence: TGTGCCAGCCGCCTGGGGGCAGACAATGAAAAACTGTTTTTT.

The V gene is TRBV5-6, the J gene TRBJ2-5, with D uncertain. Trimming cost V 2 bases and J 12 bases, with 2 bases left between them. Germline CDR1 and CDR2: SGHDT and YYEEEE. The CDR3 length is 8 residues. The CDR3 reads CASSFKYF. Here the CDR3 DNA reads TGTGCCAGCAGCTTTAAGTACTTC.

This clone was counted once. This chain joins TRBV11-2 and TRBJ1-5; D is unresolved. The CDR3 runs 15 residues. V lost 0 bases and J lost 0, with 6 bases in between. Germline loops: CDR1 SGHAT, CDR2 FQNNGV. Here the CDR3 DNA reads TGTGCCAGCAGCTTAGAAGAGTATAGCAATCAGCCCCAGCATTTT. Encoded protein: CASSLEEYSNQPQHF.

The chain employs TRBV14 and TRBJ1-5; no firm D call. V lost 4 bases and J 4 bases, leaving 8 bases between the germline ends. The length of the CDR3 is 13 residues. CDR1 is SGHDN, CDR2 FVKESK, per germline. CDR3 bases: TGTGCCAGCAGCCGGACGGGAAATCAGCCCCAGCATTTT. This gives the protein CASSRTGNQPQHF. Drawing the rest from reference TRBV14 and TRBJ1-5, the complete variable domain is EAGVTQFPSHSVIEKGQTVTLRCDPISGHDNLYWYRRVMGKEIKFLLHFVKESKQDESGMPNNRFLAERTGGTYSTLKVQPAELEDSGVYFCASSRTGNQPQHFGDGTRLSIL.

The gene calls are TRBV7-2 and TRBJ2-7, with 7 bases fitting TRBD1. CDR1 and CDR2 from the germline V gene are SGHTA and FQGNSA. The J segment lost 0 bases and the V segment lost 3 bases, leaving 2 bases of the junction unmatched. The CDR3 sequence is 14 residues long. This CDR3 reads CASSFWDSSYEQYF. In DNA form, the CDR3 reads TGTGCCAGCAGCTTTTGGGACAGCTCCTACGAGCAGTACTTC.

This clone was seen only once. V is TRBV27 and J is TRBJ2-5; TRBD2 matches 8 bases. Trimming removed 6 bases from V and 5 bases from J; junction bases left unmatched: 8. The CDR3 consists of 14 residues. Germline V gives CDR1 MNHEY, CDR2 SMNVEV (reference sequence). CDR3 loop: CASRTGGAGETQYF. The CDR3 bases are TGTGCCAGCAGAACCGGGGGGGCGGGGGAGACCCAGTACTTC.

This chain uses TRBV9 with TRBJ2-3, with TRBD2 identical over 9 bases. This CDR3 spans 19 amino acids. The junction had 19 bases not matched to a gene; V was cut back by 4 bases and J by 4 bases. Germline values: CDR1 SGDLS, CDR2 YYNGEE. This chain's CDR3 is CASSPRAAGGLEIADTQYF. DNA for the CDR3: TGTGCCAGCAGCCCCCGGGCAGCGGGGGGCCTAGAAATTGCAGATACGCAGTATTTT.

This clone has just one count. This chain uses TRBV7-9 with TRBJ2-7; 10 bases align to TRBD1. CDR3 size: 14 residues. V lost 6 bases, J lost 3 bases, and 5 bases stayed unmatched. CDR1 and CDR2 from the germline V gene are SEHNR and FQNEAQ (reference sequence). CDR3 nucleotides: TGTGCCAGCAGTTCTGGACAGGGGGTCTACGAGCAGTACTTC. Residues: CASSSGQGVYEQYF.

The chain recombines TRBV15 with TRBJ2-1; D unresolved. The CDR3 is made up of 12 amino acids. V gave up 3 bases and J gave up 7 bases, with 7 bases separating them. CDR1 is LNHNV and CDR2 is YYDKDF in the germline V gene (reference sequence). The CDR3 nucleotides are TGTGCCACCAGCAGGGAGAGGAATGAGCAGTTCTTC. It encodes CATSRERNEQFF.

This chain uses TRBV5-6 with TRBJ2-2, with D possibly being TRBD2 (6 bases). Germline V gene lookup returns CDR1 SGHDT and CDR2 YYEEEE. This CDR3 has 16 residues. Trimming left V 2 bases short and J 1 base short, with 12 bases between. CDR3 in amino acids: CASSFGGRGNTGELFF. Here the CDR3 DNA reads TGTGCCAGCAGCTTCGGCGGGCGGGGGAACACCGGGGAGCTGTTTTTT.